A single sample is the source of the 3 T cell receptor beta chains below, sequenced in a study of T cells after yellow fever vaccination. TCRdb reprocessed the 5' RACE reads via MiXCR and lists one record per CDR3 protein. The table includes roughly 300,000 distinct CDR3 sequences, about 7.8% detected once. Sequenced material: PBMCs, taken approximately 40 days after the first yellow fever vaccination. These receptors originate from a man younger than 30 who received the YFV17D yellow fever vaccine.

Only a few counts were recorded for this clonotype. This chain connects TRBV7-2 to TRBJ1-2; tentative D call: TRBD1 (5 bases). Trimming took 1 base from V and 8 from J, leaving 14 bases between them. Germline V gene data show CDR1 as SGHTA and CDR2 as FQGNSA. This CDR3 spans 14 amino acids. The CDR3 loop reads CASSLGSRTQGYTF. The CDR3 DNA sequence: TGTGCCAGCAGCTTAGGATCCAGGACACAAGGCTACACCTTC.

Only a few counts were recorded for this clonotype. The V gene is TRBV29-1, the J gene TRBJ1-5; 8 bases are a match to TRBD1. Germline loops: CDR1 SQVTM, CDR2 ANQGSEA. The CDR3 is 14 residues long. Germline trimming cut 5 bases from V and 6 bases from J; bases unmatched to any gene: 9. CDR3 sequence (DNA): TGCAGCGTTATGTCGACAGGGGCGGGTCAGCCCCAGCATTTT. This sequence encodes CSVMSTGAGQPQHF.

Concerning this clonotype itself: Since a much larger clone is just one base distant, this may be a read error. CDR3 nucleotides: TGTGCCGCTGGGAACAGCCTACAATCTAATGAAAAACTGTTTTTT. It translates to CAAGNSLQSNEKLFF. This chain joins TRBV10-3 and TRBJ1-4; unclear D gene. The germline gives CDR1 ENHRY, CDR2 SYGVKD. V dropped 11 bases and J dropped 3 bases, with 19 bases sitting between them. CDR3 size: 15 residues.